The 24 T cell receptor beta chains given below trace back to one sample, sequenced in a study of early T cells in non-severe SARS-CoV-2 infection. In TCRdb, the 5' RACE reads were re-called with MiXCR into one record per CDR3 protein. The sample shows fewer than 65,000 distinct CDR3 sequences, approximately 12% of them seen only once. The sequenced material came from whole blood. Receptors were obtained from an adult who was a healthcare worker with PCR-confirmed SARS-CoV-2 infection or an uninfected control (not recorded which).

The CDR3 DNA sequence: TGTGCCAGCAGCCGAAGGGCCGGAACTGAAGCTTTCTTT. Translation: CASSRRAGTEAFF. The chain carries TRBV12-3 or TRBV12-4 and TRBJ1-1, with D hard to call. There are 13 residues in the CDR3. The V gene lost 6 bases and the J gene lost 5 bases, with 13 bases spanning the gap.

This clonotype was recorded many times. The chain carries TRBV5-4 and TRBJ1-1; a weak D match, TRBD1 (6 bases). V gave up 3 bases and J gave up 1 base, with 10 bases separating them. The CDR3 loop spans 14 amino acids. Germline CDR1 reads SGHNT; CDR2 reads YYREEE (reference sequence). The CDR3 DNA is TGTGCCAGCAGCTCCCGACAGGAGAACACTGAAGCTTTCTTT. Protein sequence: CASSSRQENTEAFF.

This clonotype showed up just a few times. The chain recombines TRBV25-1 with TRBJ1-2; 9 nucleotides match TRBD1. The CDR3 length is 17 residues. The J segment lost 4 bases and the V segment lost 3 bases, leaving 12 bases of the junction unmatched. Germline lookup yields CDR1 MGHDK and CDR2 SYGVNS. The DNA for the CDR3 is TGTGCCAGCAGTGATCCGGGACAGGGCGGGGGGACCTATGGCTACACCTTC. It is translated as CASSDPGQGGGTYGYTF.

This clonotype was observed many times. V gene TRBV7-2 combines with J gene TRBJ2-3; D not resolved. From germline, CDR1 is SGHTA and CDR2 FQGNSA. This CDR3 is 14 amino acids long. V was shortened by 0 bases and J by 10 bases, with 14 bases between the two germline ends. The CDR3 loop is CASSLASISNPQYF. The CDR3 nucleotides are TGTGCCAGCAGCTTAGCCTCCATTTCGAATCCGCAGTATTTT.

This clonotype has only a few counts. V and J are TRBV29-1 and TRBJ2-7; a possible D gene is TRBD2 (5 bases). V was shortened by 2 bases and J by 6 bases, with 8 bases between the two germline ends. The germline V gene encodes CDR1 SQVTM and CDR2 ANQGSEA. The CDR3 length is 11 residues. CDR3 nucleotide sequence: TGCAGCGTTGAAACCCTAGCCGAGCAGTACTTC. It yields the protein CSVETLAEQYF.

This chain links TRBV6-6 with TRBJ2-7, with 9 positions matching TRBD1. The germline V gene has CDR1 MNHNY and CDR2 SVGAGI (reference sequence). V was clipped by 2 bases and J by 5 bases; unmatched bases: 7. This CDR3 spans 15 amino acids. CDR3 loop: CASSYGPGQGNEQYF. CDR3 DNA: TGTGCCAGCAGTTACGGACCGGGACAGGGTAACGAGCAGTACTTC.

This clonotype was found many times. The rearrangement uses TRBV10-3 and TRBJ1-1; D unclear. Trimming pared 10 bases from V and 1 base from J, leaving 13 bases between. The CDR3 sequence is 13 residues long. The germline gives CDR1 ENHRY, CDR2 SYGVKD. The CDR3 region is CATSTPPNTEAFF. CDR3 DNA sequence: TGTGCCACGTCGACACCCCCGAACACTGAAGCTTTCTTT.

This sequence joins TRBV29-1 and TRBJ2-3, with 8 bases that match TRBD1. The CDR3 sequence is 14 residues long. Germline CDR1 and CDR2: SQVTM and ANQGSEA. V shed 7 bases, J shed 2 bases, and the junction held 8 bases outside the gene matches. The CDR3 region is CSAPTQGATDTQYF. The CDR3 DNA follows: TGCAGCGCCCCAACCCAGGGGGCCACAGATACGCAGTATTTT.

V usage is TRBV10-3 and J usage is TRBJ2-7, with 8 nucleotides matching TRBD2. The germline CDR1 and CDR2 sequences are ENHRY and SYGVKD. The CDR3 totals 14 residues. Germline trimming cut 11 bases from V and 4 bases from J; bases unmatched to any gene: 13. CDR3 sequence reads: CAVKTGTSAYEQYF. DNA for the CDR3: TGTGCCGTGAAGACCGGGACTAGTGCGTACGAGCAGTACTTC.

In nucleotides, the CDR3 is TGCAGTGCAACGGGCCAGGCGGAAAAAGAGACCCAGTACTTC. Protein product: CSATGQAEKETQYF. V is TRBV20-1 and J is TRBJ2-5; D uncertain. CDR3 size: 14 residues. V lost 6 bases and J 3 bases, leaving 17 bases between the germline ends. Germline V gene sequence: CDR1 DFQATT, CDR2 SNEGSKA (reference sequence).

This clonotype was detected ten times or more. The genes are TRBV20-1 and TRBJ2-7; tentative D call: TRBD2 (6 bases). Germline CDR1 reads DFQATT; CDR2 reads SNEGSKA (reference sequence). The V end lost 0 bases, the J end lost 7 bases, and 10 bases lay between the germline ends. The CDR3 has 12 amino acids. The CDR3: CSARESAGEQYF. The CDR3, as DNA: TGCAGTGCTAGAGAGTCTGCGGGGGAGCAGTACTTC.

This clonotype was counted ten times or more. This chain joins TRBV5-1 and TRBJ2-7; weak D call: TRBD2 (6 bases). Trimming removed 1 base at V and 2 bases at J, with 13 bases between. This CDR3 comprises 15 residues. The germline V gene encodes CDR1 SGHRS and CDR2 YFSETQ. This chain's CDR3 is CASSLRRDGPYEQYF. DNA of the CDR3: TGCGCCAGCAGCTTGCGGAGGGACGGTCCCTACGAGCAGTACTTC.

This clonotype was recorded a few times. The rearrangement joins TRBV5-1 to TRBJ1-3; a weak D match, TRBD1 (6 bases). Germline-derived CDR1 and CDR2 are SGHRS and YFSETQ. This CDR3 region has 16 residues. Trimming pared 5 bases from V and 0 bases from J, leaving 15 bases between. The CDR3: CASRNLDSSSGNTIYF. The DNA for the CDR3 is TGCGCCAGCAGAAACCTGGACAGCTCCTCTGGAAACACCATATATTTT.

There are a few counts of this clonotype. The chain combines TRBV5-4 with TRBJ2-1; no firm D call. Germline loops: CDR1 SGHNT, CDR2 YYREEE (reference sequence). This CDR3 region has 13 residues. Trimming cost V 5 bases and J 0 bases, with 6 bases left between them. The DNA for the CDR3 is TGTGCCAGCAGGCCTGACTCCTACAATGAGCAGTTCTTC. The encoded protein is CASRPDSYNEQFF.

This clonotype was counted ten times or more. The chain joins TRBV18 to TRBJ1-3; 7 bases are a match to TRBD1. Germline V CDR1 and CDR2: KGHSH, LQKENI. V lost 0 bases to trimming and J lost 4 bases; unmatched junction nucleotides: 3. The CDR3 contains 15 residues. CDR3 protein: CASSPPTGTGNTIYF. CDR3 DNA: TGTGCCAGCTCACCACCGACAGGGACAGGAAACACCATATATTTT.

V usage is TRBV4-2 and J usage is TRBJ1-2; D not resolved. Deletions cut 3 bases from V and 0 bases from J, with 2 bases between. Germline V lookup: CDR1 LGHNA, CDR2 YNFKEQ. The CDR3 covers 12 residues. The CDR3 is CASSQANYGYTF. CDR3 sequence (DNA): TGTGCCAGCAGCCAGGCTAACTATGGCTACACCTTC.

CDR3 protein: CASSLNPGGATEAFF. In DNA form, the CDR3 reads TGTGCCAGCAGCTTAAACCCAGGGGGAGCGACTGAAGCTTTCTTT. The rearrangement links TRBV7-2 to TRBJ1-1; TRBD1 matches at 7 bases. The CDR3 sequence is 15 residues long. J was trimmed by 5 bases and V by 2 bases; bases with no gene match: 8. Per germline, CDR1 SGHTA and CDR2 FQGNSA.

This clonotype was recorded a few times. V gene TRBV20-1 combines with J gene TRBJ2-1, with 7 nucleotides matching TRBD2. J was trimmed by 4 bases and V by 4 bases; bases with no gene match: 7. The V gene's germline CDR1 is DFQATT and CDR2 SNEGSKA (reference sequence). The CDR3 consists of 14 residues. CDR3 sequence reads: CSAIRRGTYNEQFF. As DNA, the CDR3 is TGCAGTGCTATCCGGCGGGGGACTTACAATGAGCAGTTCTTC.

This clonotype was picked up many times. The V and J genes are TRBV6-5 and TRBJ1-2; no firm D call. V gave up 2 bases and J gave up 4 bases, with 11 bases separating them. The CDR3 extends over 14 amino acids. Germline V gives CDR1 MNHEY, CDR2 SVGAGI. CDR3 sequence (DNA): TGTGCCAGCAGTTACAGGGAGGTCGGCTATGGCTACACCTTC. Its protein product is CASSYREVGYGYTF.

This sequence joins TRBV29-1 and TRBJ1-2; D perhaps matches TRBD1 (5 bases). The V and J ends lost 4 bases and 7 bases respectively, with 13 bases between them. Germline V lookup: CDR1 SQVTM, CDR2 ANQGSEA. The CDR3 has 12 amino acids. CDR3 coding DNA: TGCAGCGTTGTCGTTGGGACTACTGGCTACACCTTC. Amino acids: CSVVVGTTGYTF.

The chain carries TRBV30 and TRBJ1-2; TRBD1 aligns across 11 bases. The CDR3 is 14 residues long. Germline assignment: CDR1 GTSNPN and CDR2 SVGIG (reference sequence). After removal of 1 base from V and 3 bases from J, the junction contained 1 base not matched to a gene. For the CDR3, the DNA is TGTGCCTGGAGTGGGGACAGGGGGGACTATGGCTACACCTTC. Translated: CAWSGDRGDYGYTF.

The chain recombines TRBV6-5 with TRBJ1-3; D remains ambiguous. Trimming removed 8 bases at V and 2 bases at J, with 10 bases between. Germline CDR1 MNHEY, CDR2 SVGAGI. There are 13 residues in the CDR3. CDR3 in DNA: TGTGCCAGCCAAGGGTGGCCTGGAAACACCATATATTTT. This encodes CASQGWPGNTIYF.

This clonotype was observed at least ten times. The CDR3 nucleotides read TGTGCCATCCGGACAGGGTGGGGTAGCTCTGGAAACACCATATATTTT. Protein sequence: CAIRTGWGSSGNTIYF. The rearrangement joins TRBV10-3 to TRBJ1-3, with 8 positions matching TRBD1. The CDR3 loop spans 16 amino acids. Germline values: CDR1 ENHRY, CDR2 SYGVKD. Unmatched junction bases numbered 9, after V lost 8 bases and J lost 0 bases.

The chain recombines TRBV7-2 with TRBJ1-1; possibly TRBD1 for D (6 bases). Germline V gives CDR1 SGHTA, CDR2 FQGNSA. Trimming stripped 5 bases from V and 1 base from J, with 8 bases between. This CDR3 has 13 amino acids. In DNA, the CDR3 is TGTGCCAGCAGCCGACAGGAGAACACTGAAGCTTTCTTT. Its translation is CASSRQENTEAFF.